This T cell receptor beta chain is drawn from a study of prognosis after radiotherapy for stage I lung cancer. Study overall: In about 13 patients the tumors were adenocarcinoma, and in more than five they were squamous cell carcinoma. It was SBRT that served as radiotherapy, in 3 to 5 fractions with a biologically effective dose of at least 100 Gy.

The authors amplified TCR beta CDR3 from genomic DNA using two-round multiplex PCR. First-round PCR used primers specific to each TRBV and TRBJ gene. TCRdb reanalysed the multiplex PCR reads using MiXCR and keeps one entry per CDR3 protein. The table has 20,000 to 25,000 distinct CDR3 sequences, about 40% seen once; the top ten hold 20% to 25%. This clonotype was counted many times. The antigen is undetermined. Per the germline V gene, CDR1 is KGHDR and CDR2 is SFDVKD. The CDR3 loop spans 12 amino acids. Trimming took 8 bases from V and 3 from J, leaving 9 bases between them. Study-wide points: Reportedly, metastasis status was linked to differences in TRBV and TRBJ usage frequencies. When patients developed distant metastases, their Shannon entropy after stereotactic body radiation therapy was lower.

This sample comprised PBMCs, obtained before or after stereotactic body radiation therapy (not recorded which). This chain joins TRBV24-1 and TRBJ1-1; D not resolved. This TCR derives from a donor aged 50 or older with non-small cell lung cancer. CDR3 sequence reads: CATTADYTEAFF. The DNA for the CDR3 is TGTGCCACCACAGCGGATTACACTGAAGCTTTCTTT.